This T cell receptor beta chain was observed in a study of T-cell reconstitution after alpha-beta-depleted transplantation in children. CDR1 is DFQATT and CDR2 is SNEGSKA in the germline V gene (reference sequence). With V trimmed by 5 bases and J by 3 bases, 8 bases remained unmatched. There are 14 residues in the CDR3. In this sample, this clonotype turned up many times. Its antigen is unknown. As it was prepared, the TCRbeta library received unique molecular identifiers. Each CDR3 protein gets one entry after TCRdb re-called the PCR reads with MiXCR. The sample lists 120,000 or so distinct CDR3 sequences, 23% occurring once. Study-wide points: One year after transplant, T-cell counts and diversity came mostly from newly produced T cells. Recipient T cells and thymic progenitors that survived gave rise to the high TCRbeta diversity observed at day 60 in some patients. At around two months after transplant, the alpha-beta T cells were reportedly derived from several hundred expanded clones that came from non-depleted graft cells.

The sequence was collected from a male patient aged 2-10 years who had a stem cell transplant for chronic granulomatous disease, so the T cells may come from the graft donor. This sample comprised PBMCs, mostly from graft donor cells, obtained 180 days after TCRalphabeta/CD19-depleted stem cell transplant. This chain links TRBV20-1 with TRBJ2-3; the match to TRBD1 covers 7 bases. Here the CDR3 reads CSALDRRGTDTQYF. The CDR3 nucleotides are TGCAGTGCTCTGGACAGGCGAGGAACAGATACGCAGTATTTT.